This entry is about one T cell receptor beta chain. The trim removed 4 bases at V and 1 base at J, leaving 4 bases unmatched. This CDR3 is 14 amino acids long. Per the germline V gene, CDR1 is SGHRS and CDR2 is YFSETQ. The data originate from a study of T cells in Graves' hyperthyroidism and ophthalmopathy. Researchers amplified the TCR beta CDR3 regions from RNA transcripts. Carried out on the TCR CDR3, a first-round RT-PCR used the HTBI primer set. TCRdb re-called the multiplex PCR reads through MiXCR, storing one row per CDR3 protein. The data show under 350,000 distinct CDR3 sequences, roughly 18% seen once.

The chain uses TRBV5-1 and TRBJ2-7, with 8 bases matching TRBD2. The sample taken for sequencing was blood. This clonotype was obtained from a woman in her fifties or sixties with Graves' hyperthyroidism. The CDR3 DNA reads TGCGCCAGCAGCCGGGAGGGGGGTTCCTACGAGCAGTACTTC. The encoded protein is CASSREGGSYEQYF. The full variable domain, completed using reference TRBV5-1 and TRBJ2-7, is KAGVTQTPRYLIKTRGQQVTLSCSPISGHRSVSWYQQTPGQGLQFLFEYFSETQRNKGNFPGRFSGRQFSNSRSEMNVSTLELGDSALYLCASSREGGSYEQYFGPGTRLTVT.